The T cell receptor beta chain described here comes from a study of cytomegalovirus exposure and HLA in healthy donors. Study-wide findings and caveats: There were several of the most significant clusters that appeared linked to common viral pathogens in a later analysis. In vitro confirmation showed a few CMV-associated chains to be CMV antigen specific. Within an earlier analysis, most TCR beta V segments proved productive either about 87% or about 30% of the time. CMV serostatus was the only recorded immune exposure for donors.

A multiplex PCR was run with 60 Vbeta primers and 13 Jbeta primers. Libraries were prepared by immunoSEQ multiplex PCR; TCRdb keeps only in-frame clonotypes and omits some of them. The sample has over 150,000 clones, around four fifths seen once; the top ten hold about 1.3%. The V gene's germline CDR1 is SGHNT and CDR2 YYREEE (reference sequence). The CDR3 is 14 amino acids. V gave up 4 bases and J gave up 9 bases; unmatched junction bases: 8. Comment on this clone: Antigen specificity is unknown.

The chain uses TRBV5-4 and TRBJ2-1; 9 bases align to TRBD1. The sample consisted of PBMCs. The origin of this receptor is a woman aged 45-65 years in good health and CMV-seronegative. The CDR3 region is CASSLWTGVGEQFF. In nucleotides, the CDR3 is TGTGCCAGCAGCCTCTGGACAGGGGTCGGTGAGCAGTTCTTC.